Listed below are T cell receptor beta chains from one sample, sequenced in a study of PD-1 blockade in classical Hodgkin lymphoma. The protocol was immunoSEQ multiplex PCR, while the TCRdb copy is restricted to in-frame clones and leaves out a portion. Found here are around 46,000 clones, 85% to 90% of them singletons; the top ten hold roughly 14%. Here the sequenced sample was peripheral blood mononuclear cells (PBMCs), taken before the fourth cycle of nivolumab. These receptors originate from a human donor with classical Hodgkin lymphoma. Both conserved end residues are part of each CDR3. Each record gives: J gene, V gene, clone size, D gene, CDR3 DNA, CDR3 protein. The D gene is left open where the match is weak. Size is omitted from some rows. Given values are once, few, many or a class for expanded clones.

TRBJ2-1 | TRBV6-5 | once | NA | TGTGCCAGCAGACTGACAAACTCCTACAATGAGCAGTTCTTC | CASRLTNSYNEQFF
TRBJ1-1 | TRBV4-1 | NA | NA | TGCGCCAGCAGCCATGGGGGGAACACTGAAGCTTTCTTT | CASSHGGNTEAFF
TRBJ2-7 | TRBV27 | NA | NA | TGTGCCAGCAGGATTCGACCCCTTAGTGAGCAGTACTTC | CASRIRPLSEQYF
TRBJ2-3 | TRBV2 | NA | TRBD1 | TGTGCCAGCAGTGAAAGTCAGGGGGCAGGGGATACGCAGTATTTT | CASSESQGAGDTQYF
TRBJ2-1 | TRBV6-5 | NA | TRBD2 | TGTGCCAGCAGTCCTGACTTAGCGGGAGGGCGTGAGCAGTTCTTC | CASSPDLAGGREQFF
TRBJ1-1 | TRBV7-3 | few | NA | TGTGCCAGCAGCTGGGGAGGGGGAAACACTGAAGCTTTCTTT | CASSWGGGNTEAFF
TRBJ1-5 | TRBV10-2 | NA | NA | TGCGCCAGCAGGACAGGAAGAGGACAGCCCCAGCATTTT | CASRTGRGQPQHF
TRBJ2-1 | TRBV7-9 | NA | NA | TGTGCCAGCAGCTCAGGAGGGGGCTTGGTCAATGAGCAGTTCTTC | CASSSGGGLVNEQFF
TRBJ2-7 | TRBV7-9 | NA | NA | TGTGCCAGCAGCCCGAGGGGATCCGGAGGGGGCTCCTACGAGCAGTACTTC | CASSPRGSGGGSYEQYF
TRBJ2-3 | TRBV30 | NA | NA | TGTGCCTGGAGACGAGATACGCAGTATTTT | CAWRRDTQYF
TRBJ2-4 | TRBV7-9 | NA | NA | TGTGCCAGCAGCGACCTGTTGGGGGAGTCCAAAAACATTCAGTACTTC | CASSDLLGESKNIQYF
TRBJ2-7 | TRBV27 | NA | NA | TGTGCCAGCAGTTTAGCCCTTACGCTAAGGCTCTACGAGCAGTACTTC | CASSLALTLRLYEQYF
TRBJ2-1 | TRBV14 | NA | TRBD2 | TGTGCCAGCAGCCAGCCGGGACTAGTGGATGAGCAGTTCTTC | CASSQPGLVDEQFF
TRBJ2-3 | TRBV29-1 | NA | NA | TGCAGCGTTGATAAAGGTCGTACAGATACGCAGTATTTT | CSVDKGRTDTQYF
TRBJ1-1 | TRBV6-5 | NA | NA | TGTGCCAGCAGTTCGCGGACAGCTAACACTGAAGCTTTCTTT | CASSSRTANTEAFF
TRBJ2-6 | TRBV7-3 | NA | NA | TGTGCCAGCAGCTACCAGGGATCTGGGGCCAACGTCCTGACTTTC | CASSYQGSGANVLTF
TRBJ1-5 | TRBV7-2 | NA | NA | TGTGCCAGCACCGTCAGTGGTGGTCAGCCCCAGCATTTT | CASTVSGGQPQHF
TRBJ2-7 | TRBV7-8 | NA | TRBD2 | TGTGCCAGCAGCCCAGGGACTAGCGGGAGTGTACACGAGCAGTACTTC | CASSPGTSGSVHEQYF
TRBJ1-1 | TRBV19 | once | NA | TGTGCCAGTACCCAACAGGCGTCGAACACTGAAGCTTTCTTT | CASTQQASNTEAFF
TRBJ1-1 | TRBV18 | few | NA | TGTGCCAGCTCACCTCCAACTAGGGCTGAAGCTTTCTTT | CASSPPTRAEAFF
TRBJ2-1 | TRBV10-3 | NA | NA | TGTGCCATCAGTGAGGGGGGCGACTTGGAAGAGCAGTTCTTC | CAISEGGDLEEQFF
TRBJ2-2 | TRBV9 | NA | TRBD1 | TGTGCCAGCAGCGTGAGGACAGGGAACACCGGGGAGCTGTTTTTT | CASSVRTGNTGELFF
TRBJ2-7 | TRBV2 | NA | NA | TGTGCCAGCAGTACTTACGAGCAGTACTTC | CASSTYEQYF
TRBJ1-6 | TRBV5-4 | NA | NA | TGTGCCAGCAGCTTGGGCCTGGTGACCTCCTATAATTCACCCCTCCACTTT | CASSLGLVTSYNSPLHF
TRBJ2-7 | TRBV4-2 | NA | NA | TGTGCCAGCAGAAACCTCGGCTACGAGCAGTACTTC | CASRNLGYEQYF
TRBJ2-7 | TRBV5-1 | NA | TRBD2 | TGCGCCAGCAGCCGCGGGACTAGCGGTACCTACGAGCAGTACTTC | CASSRGTSGTYEQYF
TRBJ2-7 | TRBV18 | NA | NA | TGTGCCAGCTCACCAGAGTATGGGGCCTACGAGCAGTACTTC | CASSPEYGAYEQYF